This record covers a single T cell receptor (beta chain). The antigen remains undetermined. These data belong to a study of CD8+CD57+ T cells in acquired aplastic anemia. Looking at the study overall: Across the sorted CD4+ and CD8+ cells, DNA amounts averaged approximately 3 ug. Points from the study as a whole: Patient and control CD8+ Simpson's diversity was not significantly different. Overlapping CD8+ CDR3 repertoires of patients and controls contained around 30 shared sequences.

Germline loops: CDR1 SNHLY, CDR2 FYNNEI. The CDR3 consists of 14 residues. V was pared by 6 bases and J by 4 bases, with 15 bases between. Profiling that covered TCR beta VDJ and CDR3 relied on genomic DNA as its template. TCRdb reprocessed the reads with MiXCR, giving one entry per CDR3 protein. The table shows 150,000 to 200,000 distinct CDR3 sequences, with around 65% occurring only once. Sequencing was carried out using sorted CD4+, CD8+, or CD8+CD57+ T cells (not recorded which) from PBMCs. This receptor was obtained from a human donor with severe aplastic anemia or a healthy control (not recorded which). V gene TRBV2 combines with J gene TRBJ1-2; perhaps TRBD1 as D (5 bases). This CDR3 reads CASRIRDSPYGYTF. Written as DNA, the CDR3 is TGTGCCAGCAGGATCCGGGACTCTCCCTATGGCTACACCTTC.